These 24 T cell receptor beta chains were sequenced from one sample in a study of T cells in localized non-small cell lung cancer. TCRdb keeps only in-frame clones here, not all; method: immunoSEQ multiplex PCR. Of about 70,000 clones in the sample, roughly 90% are singletons; the top ten hold just over 20%. The material was peripheral blood, obtained before any cancer treatment. These receptors were obtained from a male donor older than 55 with stage III squamous cell lung carcinoma.

A word on this clone: One end of the junction fails to match germline, which may point to a read error. V gene TRBV19 combines with J gene TRBJ1-3; no reliable D call. The CDR3 has 14 amino acids. Germline assignment: CDR1 LNHDA and CDR2 SQIVND (reference sequence). CDR3 DNA: TGTGCCAGTGTCCAGGCGCTCTCTGGAAACACTATATATTTT. This encodes CASVQALSGNTIYF.

In this sample, this clone is medium-sized (0.01 to 0.1%). The chain employs TRBV15 and TRBJ1-4; D remains ambiguous. V dropped 4 bases and J dropped 8 bases, with 11 bases sitting between them. Germline V gives CDR1 LNHNV, CDR2 YYDKDF (reference sequence). The CDR3 extends over 13 amino acids. In nucleotides, the CDR3 is TGTGCCACCAGCATCCTAGCGGGGGAAAAACTGTTTTTT. Protein product: CATSILAGEKLFF.

The V gene is TRBV5-1, the J gene TRBJ2-3; D unclear. Germline CDR1 reads SGHRS; CDR2 reads YFSETQ. The CDR3 consists of 11 residues. V shed 0 bases and J shed 5 bases, with 1 base lying between them. CDR3 protein: CASSLEDTQYF. CDR3 DNA sequence: TGCGCCAGCAGCTTGGAAGATACGCAGTATTTT.

The chain links TRBV21-1 to TRBJ2-3; TRBD1, the table's D call, was not compared with the DNA. TRBV21-1 constitutes a pseudogene. The CDR3 sequence is 18 residues long. The CDR3 loop is CASSKKDHRAGVTDTQYF. The CDR3 nucleotides read TGTGCCAGCAGCAAAAAGGACCACAGGGCAGGCGTCACAGATACGCAGTATTTT.

The rearrangement joins TRBV19 to TRBJ1-1, with 8 nucleotides matching TRBD1. V dropped 1 base and J dropped 2; count of bases not matched to a gene: 3. The CDR3 runs to 15 residues. Germline V gene lookup returns CDR1 LNHDA and CDR2 SQIVND (reference sequence). CDR3 sequence: CASSIGQGANTEAFF. CDR3 in DNA: TGTGCCAGTAGTATAGGGCAGGGGGCTAACACTGAAGCTTTCTTT.

With regard to this clone: Mismatch with germline at one junction end may stem from a read error. The gene calls are TRBV7-9 and TRBJ2-3; D gene uncertain. The CDR3 is made up of 14 amino acids. The V gene's germline CDR1 is SEHNR and CDR2 FQNEAQ (reference sequence). The CDR3 DNA sequence: TGTGCCAGCAGCATAGCCCAGGGCACAGATACGCAGTATTTT. Protein product: CASSIAQGTDTQYF.

The chain carries TRBV4-2 and TRBJ2-7, with a tentative D call TRBD2 (6 bases). Germline V CDR1 and CDR2: LGHNA, YNFKEQ. Deletions cut 1 base from V and 0 bases from J, with 10 bases between. The CDR3 covers 15 residues. DNA for the CDR3: TGTGCCAGCAGCCAAGCGGGACTTGACTCCTACGAGCAGTACTTC. Protein product: CASSQAGLDSYEQYF.

This chain connects TRBV7-2 to TRBJ1-2, with TRBD1 as a possible D gene (5 bases). Germline V gene data show CDR1 as SGHTA and CDR2 as FQGNSA. V lost 6 bases and J 7 bases, leaving 18 bases between the germline ends. The CDR3 runs 14 residues. The CDR3 bases are TGTGCCAGCAGGTCCGCGGGGGGTTTTTCTGGCTACACCTTC. Its translation is CASRSAGGFSGYTF.

The chain has TRBV6-1 and TRBJ1-3; tentatively, D is TRBD1 (6 bases). Per germline, CDR1 MNHNS and CDR2 SASEGT. V was clipped by 7 bases and J by 3 bases, with 10 bases between them. This CDR3 comprises 13 residues. Here the CDR3 DNA reads TGTGCCAGCACTCAGGACAGTGGAAACACCATATATTTT. Its protein is CASTQDSGNTIYF.

V and J are TRBV5-1 and TRBJ2-5; D not resolved. CDR3 length: 14 residues. The V end was cut by 1 base, the J end by 1 base, with 8 bases between. Germline-derived CDR1 and CDR2 are SGHRS and YFSETQ. CDR3 in DNA: TGCGCCAGCAGCTTGATCAGCAGCCAAGAGACCCAGTACTTC. Protein sequence: CASSLISSQETQYF.

The CDR3 sequence is CASTTPAGKGYEQYV. In nucleotides, the CDR3 is TGTGCCAGCACCACCCCGGCGGGGAAAGGGTACGAGCAGTACGTC. The chain uses TRBV28 and TRBJ2-7, with D maybe TRBD2 (6 bases). Trimming pared 7 bases from V and 4 bases from J, leaving 20 bases between. CDR3 length: 15 residues. CDR1 and CDR2 (germline): MDHEN, SYDVKM.

V gene TRBV2 combines with J gene TRBJ1-4, with 9 bases lining up with TRBD1. Losses at the gene ends were 5 bases for V and 8 bases for J; bases not matched to a gene: 9. The germline V gene encodes CDR1 SNHLY and CDR2 FYNNEI. This CDR3 is built from 15 residues. CDR3 in amino acids: CASSKSGTGREKLFF. Here the CDR3 DNA reads TGTGCCAGCAGTAAGTCCGGGACAGGGAGAGAAAAACTGTTTTTT.

The chain has TRBV4-3 and TRBJ1-6, with D possibly being TRBD1 (5 bases). V was cut by 3 bases and J by 7 bases, with 13 bases left in between. CDR3 length: 15 residues. The germline V gene has CDR1 LGHNA and CDR2 YSLEER. This CDR3 is CASSQGEGINSPLHF. DNA of the CDR3: TGCGCCAGCAGCCAGGGGGAAGGGATCAATTCACCCCTCCACTTT.

This sequence joins TRBV15 and TRBJ1-3; 8 positions agree with TRBD1. The CDR3 spans 16 residues. V lost 5 bases to trimming and J lost 3 bases; unmatched junction nucleotides: 9. Germline-derived CDR1 and CDR2 are LNHNV and YYDKDF (reference sequence). CDR3 DNA: TGTGCCACCAGCGAAGACAGGGGTATCAGTGGAAACACCATATATTTT. Translation: CATSEDRGISGNTIYF.

This rearrangement joins TRBV27 to TRBJ2-2; D call uncertain. This CDR3 is built from 14 residues. Between the trimmed V and J ends, which lost 0 bases and 1 base, there was a span of 3 bases. The germline gives CDR1 MNHEY, CDR2 SMNVEV (reference sequence). CDR3 region: CASSLSGNTGELFF. CDR3 coding DNA: TGTGCCAGCAGTTTATCTGGGAACACCGGGGAGCTGTTTTTT.

The chain combines TRBV19 with TRBJ2-1; D possibly corresponds to TRBD2 (5 bases). This CDR3 has 13 residues. Germline V gives CDR1 LNHDA, CDR2 SQIVND (reference sequence). V was cut by 5 bases and J by 6 bases, with 11 bases left in between. The CDR3 DNA sequence: TGTGCCAGTAGTCCCCGAGGGAGCAATGAGCAGTTCTTC. The encoded protein is CASSPRGSNEQFF.

This chain links TRBV5-6 with TRBJ1-2; D is uncertain. Germline V gene lookup returns CDR1 SGHDT and CDR2 YYEEEE. Trimming shortened V by 0 bases and J by 4 bases, and 10 bases separated the two germline ends. The CDR3 contains 14 residues. This CDR3 is CASSLAVATYGYTF. CDR3 nucleotides: TGTGCCAGCAGCTTGGCCGTGGCAACCTATGGCTACACCTTC.

The V call is TRBV19, the J call TRBJ1-5; D unclear. The CDR3 runs 15 residues. The V gene's germline CDR1 is LNHDA and CDR2 SQIVND (reference sequence). V dropped 1 base and J dropped 0 bases, with 7 bases sitting between them. In DNA, the CDR3 is TGTGCCAGTAGTATAGTAGGCAGTAGCAATCAGCCCCAGCATTTT. Translating it yields CASSIVGSSNQPQHF.

This chain links TRBV19 with TRBJ1-1; 9 bases agree with TRBD1. The junction had 4 bases not matched to a gene; V was cut back by 4 bases and J by 4 bases. Germline V gene data show CDR1 as LNHDA and CDR2 as SQIVND (reference sequence). The CDR3 is 14 amino acids. CDR3 amino acids: CASSTTGGGTEAFF. The CDR3 DNA follows: TGTGCCAGTAGTACGACAGGGGGGGGCACTGAAGCTTTCTTT.

In its sample, this clone was seen once. The rearrangement uses TRBV7-9 and TRBJ1-2; D is unclear. Germline CDR1 SEHNR, CDR2 FQNEAQ (reference sequence). V was pared by 5 bases and J by 13 bases, with 23 bases between. This CDR3 region has 14 residues. The CDR3 protein is CASSPAPRPSSITF. Written as DNA, the CDR3 is TGTGCCAGCAGCCCCGCGCCCCGGCCGTCTTCCATCACCTTC.

The chain has TRBV5-6 and TRBJ1-4; 10 nucleotides align to TRBD1. The germline gives CDR1 SGHDT, CDR2 YYEEEE. The CDR3 runs to 15 residues. J gave up 5 bases and V 4 bases, and 5 bases lay outside the gene matches. The CDR3 loop reads CASSRGQGENEKLFF. CDR3 nucleotide sequence: TGTGCCAGCAGCCGCGGACAGGGGGAAAATGAAAAACTGTTTTTT.

This chain connects TRBV6-1 to TRBJ1-2; D is unresolved. This CDR3 is built from 14 residues. Germline V CDR1 and CDR2: MNHNS, SASEGT. Between the trimmed V and J ends, which lost 8 bases and 3 bases, there was a span of 16 bases. CDR3 coding DNA: TGTGCCAGCTTCGAGGGTACACTTGACTATGGCTACACCTTC. Translating it yields CASFEGTLDYGYTF.

The rearrangement links TRBV10-3 to TRBJ2-7; D may be TRBD1 (6 bases). Trimming took off 5 bases at V and 5 bases at J, with 16 bases between the two ends. The CDR3 runs to 14 residues. CDR1 and CDR2 (germline): ENHRY, SYGVKD. CDR3 nucleotide sequence: TGTGCCATCAGTTACTCAGGGGATCACCACGAGCAGTACTTC. The encoded protein is CAISYSGDHHEQYF.

The chain recombines TRBV9 with TRBJ1-1; D unresolved. The CDR3 has 12 residues. V lost 3 bases, J lost 1 base, and 4 bases lay in between. Germline CDR1 and CDR2: SGDLS and YYNGEE. CDR3 bases: TGTGCCAGCAGCGGAGGGAACACTGAAGCTTTCTTT. It encodes CASSGGNTEAFF.